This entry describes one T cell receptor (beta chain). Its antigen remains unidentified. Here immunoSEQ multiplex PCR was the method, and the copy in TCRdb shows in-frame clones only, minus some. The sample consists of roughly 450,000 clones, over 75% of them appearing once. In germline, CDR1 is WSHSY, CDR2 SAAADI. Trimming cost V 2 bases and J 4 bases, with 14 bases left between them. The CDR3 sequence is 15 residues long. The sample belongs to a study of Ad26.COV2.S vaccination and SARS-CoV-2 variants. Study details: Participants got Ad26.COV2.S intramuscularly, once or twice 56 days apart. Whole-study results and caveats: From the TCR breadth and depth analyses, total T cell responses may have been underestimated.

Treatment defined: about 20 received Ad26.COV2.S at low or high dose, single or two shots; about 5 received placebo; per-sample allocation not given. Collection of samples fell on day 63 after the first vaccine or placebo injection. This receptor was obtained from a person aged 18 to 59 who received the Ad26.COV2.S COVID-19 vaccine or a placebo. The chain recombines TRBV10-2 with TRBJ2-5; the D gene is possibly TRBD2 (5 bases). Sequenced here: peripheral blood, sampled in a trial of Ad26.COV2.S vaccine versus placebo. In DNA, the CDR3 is TGCGCCAGCAGTGAGAGTTTCCTAAGCGGAGAGACCCAGTACTTC. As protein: CASSESFLSGETQYF.